This paragraph reports one T cell receptor (beta chain). This specimen belongs to a study of blood T cell repertoires in COVID-19. Overall study: PBMCs, B-cell-depleted T cells, or T cells were the source of the cDNA or gDNA that made up the material.

Sequencing was performed with immunoSEQ multiplex PCR; in TCRdb, only in-frame clones are kept and a portion is missing. The table lists about 160,000 clones, over 80% of them singletons. Germline trimming cut 4 bases from V and 2 bases from J; bases unmatched to any gene: 7. The CDR3 is 15 amino acids. Germline CDR1 and CDR2: MGHRA and YSYEKL. Sample: peripheral blood. The rearrangement uses TRBV4-1 and TRBJ2-7; 8 positions match TRBD2. This clonotype was obtained from a woman of 80 years or more with active or convalescent COVID-19. CDR3 amino acids: CASSRLGGLAYEQYF. CDR3 DNA sequence: TGCGCCAGCAGCCGCCTTGGGGGACTAGCCTACGAGCAGTACTTC.